A single sample gave rise to the 15 T cell receptor beta chains below, sequenced in a study of T cells in Graves' hyperthyroidism and ophthalmopathy. It was RNA transcripts that yielded the amplified TCR beta CDR3 regions. Using the HTBI primer set, a first-round RT-PCR was run on the TCR CDR3. TCRdb recomputed calls from the multiplex PCR reads with MiXCR, one row per CDR3 protein. The data hold around 600,000 distinct CDR3 sequences, with more than 14% observed a single time. Sequencing was carried out using blood. The receptors here all came from a woman aged 45-59 years with Graves' ophthalmopathy.

This clonotype was seen a handful of times. The V call is TRBV19, the J call TRBJ2-6; D unresolved. The germline gives CDR1 LNHDA, CDR2 SQIVND (reference sequence). This CDR3 spans 16 amino acids. V was trimmed by 5 bases and J by 0 bases, leaving 11 bases between them. The CDR3, as DNA: TGTGCCAGTAGTCTCGACGGCAACTCTGGGGCCAACGTCCTGACTTTC. This sequence encodes CASSLDGNSGANVLTF.

This clonotype came up many times. The chain combines TRBV12-3 or TRBV12-4 with TRBJ2-7, with 7 bases matching TRBD1. The trim removed 5 bases at V and 0 bases at J, leaving 7 bases unmatched. The CDR3 has 15 residues. Here the CDR3 reads CASSRHRGSSYEQYF. The DNA for the CDR3 is TGTGCCAGCAGTCGGCACAGGGGCAGCTCCTACGAGCAGTACTTC.

The rearrangement uses TRBV6-2 or TRBV6-3 and TRBJ2-2; D remains ambiguous. The ends were cut back, 4 bases at V and 5 bases at J, with 8 bases in the middle. The length of the CDR3 is 13 residues. CDR1 MNHEY and CDR2 SVGEGT come from the germline V gene. The CDR3 sequence is CASSWMVTGELFF. CDR3 sequence (DNA): TGTGCCAGCAGTTGGATGGTGACCGGGGAGCTGTTTTTT.

This clonotype has a handful of counts. This chain joins TRBV6-2 or TRBV6-3 and TRBJ1-2, with D possibly TRBD1 on 5 matching bases. CDR1 MNHEY and CDR2 SVGEGT come from the germline V gene. V was pared by 5 bases and J by 3 bases, with 16 bases between. The CDR3 has 15 residues. The CDR3 reads CASSEQAPTYYGYTF. The CDR3 DNA reads TGTGCCAGCAGTGAACAGGCACCTACCTACTATGGCTACACCTTC.

There are many counts of this clonotype. The rearrangement joins TRBV5-5 to TRBJ2-6, with D uncertain. The V and J ends lost 0 bases and 0 bases respectively, with 10 bases between them. Germline-derived CDR1 and CDR2 are SGHKS and YYEKEE (reference sequence). This CDR3 has 17 amino acids. The CDR3 reads CASSLVGRSSGANVLTF. Here the CDR3 DNA reads TGTGCCAGCAGCTTGGTGGGCCGCAGCTCTGGGGCCAACGTCCTGACTTTC.

This clonotype has at least ten counts. The V and J genes are TRBV28 and TRBJ2-7, with a tentative D call TRBD1 (6 bases). The V end lost 6 bases, the J end lost 6 bases, and 9 bases lay between the germline ends. The CDR3 is 11 amino acids. CDR1 and CDR2 (germline): MDHEN, SYDVKM. In nucleotides, the CDR3 is TGTGCCAGCAGCTTAGGGGGCGAGCAGTACTTC. It yields the protein CASSLGGEQYF.

This clonotype was seen only a few times. The chain is built from TRBV29-1 and TRBJ1-2, with unresolved D. CDR3 length: 14 residues. The V gene's germline CDR1 is SQVTM and CDR2 ANQGSEA. With 6 bases removed from V and 2 bases from J, the gap between germline ends came to 16 bases. In DNA form, the CDR3 reads TGCAGCGTCCGGACCGGACGGAACAACTATGGCTACACCTTC. Amino acid sequence: CSVRTGRNNYGYTF.

This clonotype was seen only a few times. CDR3 in amino acids: CASSSRDSPSGNTIYF. CDR3 bases: TGTGCCAGCAGCTCTCGGGATTCACCTTCTGGAAACACCATATATTTT. The chain couples TRBV7-9 to TRBJ1-3; D is unclear. This CDR3 has 16 residues. Germline V lookup: CDR1 SEHNR, CDR2 FQNEAQ (reference sequence). Trimming pared 4 bases from V and 1 base from J, leaving 14 bases between.

V is TRBV9 and J is TRBJ2-7; 14 nucleotides agree with TRBD2. J lost 5 bases, V lost 3 bases, and 4 bases had no gene match. Germline V gene data show CDR1 as SGDLS and CDR2 as YYNGEE. CDR3 length equals 15 residues. CDR3: CASSGGTSGSHEQYF. The CDR3 DNA reads TGTGCCAGCAGCGGAGGGACTAGCGGGAGCCACGAGCAGTACTTC.

This clonotype was observed at least ten times. The V gene is TRBV28, the J gene TRBJ1-4; D remains ambiguous. Germline CDR1 reads MDHEN; CDR2 reads SYDVKM. The CDR3 is 17 amino acids. Trimming shortened V by 3 bases and J by 0 bases, and 14 bases separated the two germline ends. The CDR3, as DNA: TGTGCCAGCAGTTTGGGTCCGGGGTATTCAACTAATGAAAAACTGTTTTTT. Amino acid sequence: CASSLGPGYSTNEKLFF.

The sample holds many counts of this clonotype. The V call is TRBV2, the J call TRBJ1-1; D is ambiguous. Between the trimmed V and J ends, which lost 5 bases and 1 base, there was a span of 11 bases. The CDR3 spans 14 residues. CDR1 is SNHLY and CDR2 is FYNNEI in the germline V gene. The CDR3 sequence: CASSFAVGNTEAFF. CDR3 nucleotide sequence: TGTGCCAGCAGTTTCGCCGTTGGGAACACTGAAGCTTTCTTT.

This chain joins TRBV19 and TRBJ1-4; possibly TRBD1 for D (5 bases). CDR3 length: 15 amino acids. V lost 1 base and J lost 5, with 11 bases in between. Germline V lookup: CDR1 LNHDA, CDR2 SQIVND (reference sequence). This chain's CDR3 is CASSIGGNTNEKLFF. In DNA, the CDR3 is TGTGCCAGTAGTATAGGGGGGAACACCAATGAAAAACTGTTTTTT.

This rearrangement joins TRBV10-3 to TRBJ2-7; TRBD2 aligns across 7 bases. V shed 2 bases and J 7 bases; nucleotides not matched to a gene: 5. CDR1 ENHRY and CDR2 SYGVKD come from the germline V gene. CDR3 length: 13 residues. DNA for the CDR3: TGTGCCATCAGTGAGAGGGAGGGAGGTGAGCAGTACTTC. The encoded protein is CAISEREGGEQYF.

This clonotype was counted many times. The rearrangement uses TRBV18 and TRBJ2-1; 10 positions match TRBD2. The ends lost 0 bases at V and 10 bases at J; junction bases unmatched: 9. The germline V gene has CDR1 KGHSH and CDR2 LQKENI. This CDR3 spans 16 amino acids. The DNA of the CDR3 is TGTGCCAGCTCACCACCGGCTAGCGGGAGTTCGCGAGAGCAGTTCTTC. This codes for CASSPPASGSSREQFF.

This clonotype was counted at least ten times. The chain is built from TRBV5-8 and TRBJ2-5; 9 nucleotides line up with TRBD2. The CDR3 runs 16 residues. The germline CDR1 and CDR2 sequences are SGHTS and YDEGEE. J lost 4 bases, V lost 4 bases, and 11 bases had no gene match. DNA of the CDR3: TGTGCCAGCAGCACGAGGACTAGCGTAGGGGCAGAGACCCAGTACTTC. Translating it yields CASSTRTSVGAETQYF.